Each of the 9 T cell receptor beta chains below was sequenced from the same sample in a study of blood T cell repertoires in COVID-19. Using immunoSEQ multiplex PCR, the repertoire was profiled, and TCRdb retains in-frame clones only, with some absent. The profile shows some 26,000 clones, around 82% of them singletons. Sequencing was performed on peripheral blood. The receptors derive from a man at least 80 years old with active or convalescent COVID-19.

The chain joins TRBV27 to TRBJ2-7; TRBD2 might be the D (6 bases). Germline V gene data show CDR1 as MNHEY and CDR2 as SMNVEV (reference sequence). The CDR3 runs to 18 residues. Deletions cut 1 base from V and 2 bases from J, with 21 bases between. CDR3 amino acids: CASSLYALGRGSTYEQYF. The CDR3 bases are TGTGCCAGCAGTTTATATGCCCTAGGTCGGGGGAGCACCTACGAGCAGTACTTC.

The chain is built from TRBV4-2 and TRBJ2-1, with 14 nucleotides matching TRBD2. CDR3 length: 17 amino acids. The V gene end was trimmed by 0 bases and the J gene end by 4 bases; junction bases not matched to a gene: 2. In germline, CDR1 is LGHNA, CDR2 YNFKEQ. CDR3 sequence (DNA): TGTGCCAGCAGCCAAGAGGGACTAGCGGGAGTGTACAATGAGCAGTTCTTC. Translating it yields CASSQEGLAGVYNEQFF.

The chain combines TRBV4-2 with TRBJ1-2; D unclear. V lost 7 bases and J lost 2, with 17 bases in between. This CDR3 has 15 residues. Germline V gene sequence: CDR1 LGHNA, CDR2 YNFKEQ. This CDR3 is CASTLSAGANYGYTF. In DNA, the CDR3 is TGTGCCAGCACCCTCTCAGCGGGCGCCAACTATGGCTACACCTTC.

V usage is TRBV3-1 (or the pseudogene TRBV3-2) and J usage is TRBJ2-2; D not certain. The CDR3 is 12 amino acids. CDR1 and CDR2 from the germline V gene are LGHDT and YNNKEL (reference sequence). Trimming removed 4 bases from V and 4 bases from J, with 4 bases in between. This CDR3 is CASSRGTGELFF. In DNA form, the CDR3 reads TGTGCCAGCAGCCGCGGCACCGGGGAGCTGTTTTTT.

The chain couples TRBV29-1 to TRBJ1-4; 7 bases map to TRBD1. In germline, CDR1 is SQVTM, CDR2 ANQGSEA. The V segment lost 7 bases and the J segment 5 bases; nucleotides outside the gene matches: 7. The CDR3 consists of 13 residues. The CDR3 loop is CSGRDSSNEKLFF. CDR3 DNA: TGCAGCGGGCGGGACAGCTCGAATGAAAAACTGTTTTTT.

This clone was picked up a small number of times. The V gene is TRBV3-1 (or the pseudogene TRBV3-2), the J gene TRBJ1-2; TRBD1 aligns across 10 bases. This CDR3 has 18 amino acids. Germline V gene sequence: CDR1 LGHDT, CDR2 YNNKEL (reference sequence). The junction had 13 bases not matched to a gene; V was cut back by 5 bases and J by 1 base. CDR3 nucleotide sequence: TGTGCCAGCAGCTCTCCCGGGACAGGGGCGATTTTTAACTATGGCTACACCTTC. Translating gives CASSSPGTGAIFNYGYTF.

Concerning this clone itself: Its ends do not fully match the called genes, so a read error is possible. CDR3 bases: TGTGCCAGCAGCGTAGGCGGAGGGGACTCCTCCGAGCAGTACTTC. Translation gives CASSVGGGDSSEQYF. V is TRBV9 and J is TRBJ2-7; weak D call: TRBD2 (6 bases). Germline V gene data show CDR1 as SGDLS and CDR2 as YYNGEE. The CDR3 runs 15 residues. The full variable domain, with the rest looked up from reference TRBV9 and TRBJ2-7, is DSGVTQTPKHLITATGQRVTLRCSPRSGDLSVYWYQQSLDQGLQFLIQYYNGEERAKGNILERFSAQQFPDLHSELNLSSLELGDSALYFCASSVGGGDSSEQYFGPGTRLTVT.

This sequence joins TRBV19 and TRBJ2-3; 7 bases align to TRBD2. The CDR3 is 16 amino acids. Germline CDR1 reads LNHDA; CDR2 reads SQIVND (reference sequence). V was pared by 3 bases and J by 0 bases, with 6 bases of the junction left unmatched. The CDR3 region is CASSMERGISTDTQYF. The CDR3, as DNA: TGTGCCAGTAGTATGGAGCGGGGAATTAGCACAGATACGCAGTATTTT.

The V call is TRBV18, the J call TRBJ2-7; D possibly corresponds to TRBD1 (6 bases). This CDR3 is built from 16 residues. Looked up from germline, CDR1 is KGHSH and CDR2 is LQKENI. The V end was cut by 6 bases, the J end by 5 bases, with 23 bases between. The CDR3 spells CASSPFSGAFYHEQYF. The CDR3 bases are TGTGCCAGCTCGCCGTTTTCAGGGGCATTTTATCACGAGCAGTACTTC.